The entry that follows covers one TCR beta chain sequence. It lacks a known antigen. Per-nucleotide qualities are absent, and no much larger clonotype sits a single base away. In the prospective study, participants were roughly 18 to 100 years old, resided in under 30 geographic areas of the United States, and were enrolled through a virtual design. In the prospective study, participants were assigned to cohorts based on the clinical history participants reported in a screening survey and a study questionnaire. Mobile phlebotomists in the prospective study collected whole blood, serum and a nasopharyngeal or oropharyngeal swab from every participant. Participants in the prospective study had the option to provide additional blood draws and questionnaires over a roughly 2-month period. Before DNA extraction, prospective study blood samples were shipped either frozen or at room temperature. This entry is derived from a study of blood T cell repertoires in COVID-19 (dated by TCRdb to the early 2020s). A note on the overall study: Samples from collaborators originated in the United States, Italy and Spain and spanned both the acute and convalescent phases of COVID-19. The prospective study material was composed of cDNA or gDNA derived from T cells, B-cell-depleted T cells, or PBMCs. The dataset comprised deeply sampled blood TCRbeta repertoires from subjects exposed to, actively infected with, or recovered from COVID-19. The repertoires were made available in a free public database intended to serve as a resource for research on the immune response to SARS-CoV-2. The samples were drawn from two sources: the first 160 participants of the ongoing ImmuneRACE study, and 1,200 or so subjects contributed by 6 global collaborators. Sample metadata almost always included a de-identified subject ID, COVID-19 status, age in years and sex. HLA class I and class II types, where available, came from metadata supplied by the sample provider rather than from assay-based typing.

The research as a whole found: The amount of clinical and demographic metadata varied by source and participant and was provided uncurated.

TCRbeta CDR3 regions were amplified from genomic DNA using the immunoSEQ Assay, a bias-controlled multiplex PCR. The authors' analysis ran thus. The number of nucleated cells in each sample was estimated from the amplification of reference gene primers within the assay. Sequence reads were collapsed and filtered to measure the absolute abundance of every unique TCRbeta CDR3 rearrangement. For each sample, productive Simpson clonality was calculated as the square root of Simpson's diversity index across productive rearrangements. TCRdb retrieved this table from immuneACCESS and kept in-frame rearrangements only. Not all clones are present; in checked studies, unresolved V genes account for under half, and no reason is known for the remainder. Clone size and the V and J calls come from that table; the DNA yielded D and trimming. Here the sample has some 200,000 clones; roughly 82% occur a single time. The top ten constitute about 5% of the sample.

From V the trimming removes 3 bases and from J it removes 9 bases, while the gene matches leave 8 bases of the junction unaccounted for. CDR1 and CDR2 were assigned from the germline V gene as SQVTM and ANQGSEA. The CDR3 covers 13 residues, taking in both the cysteine and the phenylalanine. The only DNA kept is the CDR3, 39 bases in frame from the first base. This clonotype was obtained from a woman in her sixties or seventies with acute COVID-19. Here the chain combines TRBV29-1 and TRBJ2-1; the central 7 bases match TRBD2. Input material: PBMCs or T cells enriched from blood (not recorded which). The sequenced DNA is TGCAGCGTTGAGCTGGGGGGGTTTGGTGAGCAGTTCTTC. This yields the protein CSVELGGFGEQFF.